This T cell receptor (beta chain) was identified during a study of blood T cell repertoires in COVID-19. Background on the study: Researchers got acute and convalescent COVID-19 samples from the United States, Italy and Spain. PBMCs, B-cell-depleted T cells, or T cells were the source of the cDNA or gDNA that made up the material.

Trimming cost V 7 bases and J 4 bases, with 7 bases left between them. Germline loops: CDR1 LNHDA, CDR2 SQIVND (reference sequence). The CDR3 length is 11 residues. Per the original data handling: Estimates of nucleated cell counts were drawn from the amplification of reference gene primers. Here immunoSEQ multiplex PCR was the method, and the copy in TCRdb shows in-frame clones only, minus some. V, J and clone size are taken as reported in that table, and D and trimming were inferred from the DNA itself. In the table there are roughly 130,000 clones, less than 90% of which are singletons. This receptor was taken from a woman in her twenties or thirties who had recovered from COVID-19. This chain uses TRBV19 with TRBJ1-2, with D possibly matching TRBD1 (5 bases). Sequencing was carried out using peripheral blood. For the CDR3, the DNA is TGTGCCAGTATGCAGGGCTATGGCTACACCTTC. The encoded protein is CASMQGYGYTF.